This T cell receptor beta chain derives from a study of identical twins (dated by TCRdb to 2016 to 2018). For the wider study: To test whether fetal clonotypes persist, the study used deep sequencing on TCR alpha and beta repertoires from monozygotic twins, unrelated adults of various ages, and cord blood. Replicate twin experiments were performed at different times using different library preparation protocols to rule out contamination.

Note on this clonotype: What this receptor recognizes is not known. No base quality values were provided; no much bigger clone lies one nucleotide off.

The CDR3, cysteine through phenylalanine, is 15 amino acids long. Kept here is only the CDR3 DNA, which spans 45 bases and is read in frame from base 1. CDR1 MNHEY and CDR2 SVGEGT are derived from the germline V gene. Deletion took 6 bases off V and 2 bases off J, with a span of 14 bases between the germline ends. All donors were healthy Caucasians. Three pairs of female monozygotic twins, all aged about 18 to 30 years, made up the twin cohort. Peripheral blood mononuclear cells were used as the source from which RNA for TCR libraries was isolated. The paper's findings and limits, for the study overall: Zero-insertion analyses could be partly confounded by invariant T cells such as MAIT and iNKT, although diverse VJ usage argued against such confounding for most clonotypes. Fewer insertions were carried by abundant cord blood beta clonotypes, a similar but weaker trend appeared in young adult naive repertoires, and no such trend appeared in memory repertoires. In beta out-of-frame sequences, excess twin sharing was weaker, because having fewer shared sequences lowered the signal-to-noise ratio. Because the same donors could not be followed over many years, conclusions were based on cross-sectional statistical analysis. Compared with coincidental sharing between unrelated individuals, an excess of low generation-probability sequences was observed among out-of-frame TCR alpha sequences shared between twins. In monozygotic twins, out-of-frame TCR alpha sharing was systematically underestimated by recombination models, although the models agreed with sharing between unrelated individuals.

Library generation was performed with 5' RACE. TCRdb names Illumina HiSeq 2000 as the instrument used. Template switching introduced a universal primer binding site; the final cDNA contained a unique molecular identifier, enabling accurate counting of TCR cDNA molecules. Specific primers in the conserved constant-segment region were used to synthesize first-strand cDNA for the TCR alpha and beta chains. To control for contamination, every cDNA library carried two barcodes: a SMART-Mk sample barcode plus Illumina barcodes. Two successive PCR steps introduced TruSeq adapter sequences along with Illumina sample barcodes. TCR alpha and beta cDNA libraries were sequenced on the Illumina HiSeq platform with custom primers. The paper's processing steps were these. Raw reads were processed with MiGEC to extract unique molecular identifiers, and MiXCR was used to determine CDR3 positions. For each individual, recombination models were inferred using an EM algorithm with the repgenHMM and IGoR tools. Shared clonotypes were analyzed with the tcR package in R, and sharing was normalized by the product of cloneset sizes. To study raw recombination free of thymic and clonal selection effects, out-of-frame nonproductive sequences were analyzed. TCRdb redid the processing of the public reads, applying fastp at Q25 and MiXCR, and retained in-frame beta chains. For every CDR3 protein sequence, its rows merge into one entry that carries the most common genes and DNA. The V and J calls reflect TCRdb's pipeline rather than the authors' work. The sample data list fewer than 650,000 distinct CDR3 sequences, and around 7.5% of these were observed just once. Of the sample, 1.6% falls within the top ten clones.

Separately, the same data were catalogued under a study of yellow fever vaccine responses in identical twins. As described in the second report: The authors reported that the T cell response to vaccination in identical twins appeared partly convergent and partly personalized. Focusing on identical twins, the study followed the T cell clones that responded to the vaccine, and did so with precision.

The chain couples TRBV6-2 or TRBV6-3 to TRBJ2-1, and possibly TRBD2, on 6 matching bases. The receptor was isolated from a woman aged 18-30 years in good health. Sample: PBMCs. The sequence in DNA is TGTGCCAGCAGACAGCTAGCGCTAACCTACAATGAGCAGTTCTTC. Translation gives CASRQLALTYNEQFF.